The 32 T cell receptor beta chains presented below share a single source sample, sequenced in a study of blood T cell repertoires in COVID-19. Method: immunoSEQ multiplex PCR; TCRdb's copy keeps in-frame clones and lacks some. The sample lists 150,000 to 200,000 clones, approximately 79% occurring once. Material: peripheral blood. These receptor sequences come from a man aged 60-69 years with active or convalescent COVID-19.

CDR3: CASSYVLGGRKTEAFF. The CDR3 DNA reads TGTGCCAGCAGTTACGTCTTGGGGGGGAGGAAAACTGAAGCTTTCTTT. The rearrangement uses TRBV6-2 or TRBV6-3 and TRBJ1-1; a possible D gene is TRBD1 (5 bases). Germline lookup yields CDR1 MNHEY and CDR2 SVGEGT. V dropped 2 bases and J dropped 5 bases, with 18 bases sitting between them. The CDR3 runs to 16 residues.

The chain links TRBV20-1 to TRBJ1-2; D is undetermined. V was shortened by 4 bases and J by 4 bases, with 4 bases between the two germline ends. Germline lookup yields CDR1 DFQATT and CDR2 SNEGSKA (reference sequence). This CDR3 spans 10 amino acids. The chain's CDR3 is CSATIYGYTF. In DNA, the CDR3 is TGCAGTGCTACCATCTATGGCTACACCTTC.

This chain joins TRBV19 and TRBJ1-5, with 9 bases aligning to TRBD1. This CDR3 is built from 17 residues. Germline CDR1 and CDR2: LNHDA and SQIVND (reference sequence). The ends lost 0 bases at V and 1 base at J; junction bases unmatched: 4. The CDR3 bases are TGTGCCAGTAGTATAGAAGGGACAGGGATGAGCAATCAGCCCCAGCATTTT. Amino acid sequence: CASSIEGTGMSNQPQHF. The full variable domain, its missing parts supplied by reference TRBV19 and TRBJ1-5, is DGGITQSPKYLFRKEGQNVTLSCEQNLNHDAMYWYRQDPGQGLRLIYYSQIVNDFQKGDIAEGYSVSREKKESFPLTVTSAQKNPTAFYLCASSIEGTGMSNQPQHFGDGTRLSIL.

This clone was counted a single time. V is TRBV6-5 and J is TRBJ1-4, with 11 bases aligning to TRBD1. CDR1 is MNHEY and CDR2 is SVGAGI in the germline V gene. V shed 2 bases and J 7 bases; nucleotides not matched to a gene: 3. The CDR3 has 15 residues. The CDR3 nucleotides are TGTGCCAGCAGTTACGAGGGACAGGGGGGTGAAAAACTGTTTTTT. This translates into CASSYEGQGGEKLFF.

CDR3 sequence (DNA): TGTGCCAGCTCACCCAGGGGGCGCGGGAATTCACCCCTCCACTTT. It is translated as CASSPRGRGNSPLHF. The rearrangement uses TRBV18 and TRBJ1-6, with 8 bases fitting TRBD1. Trimming removed 3 bases from V and 7 bases from J; junction bases left unmatched: 5. CDR3 size: 15 residues. CDR1 is KGHSH and CDR2 is LQKENI in the germline V gene.

The V gene is TRBV29-1, the J gene TRBJ2-5; tentative D call: TRBD2 (6 bases). CDR3 length: 14 amino acids. The germline CDR1 and CDR2 sequences are SQVTM and ANQGSEA. Trimming removed 6 bases at V and 5 bases at J, with 19 bases between. This CDR3 reads CSVTKFGEEETQYF. CDR3 sequence (DNA): TGCAGCGTGACGAAGTTCGGGGAGGAGGAGACCCAGTACTTC.

The chain couples TRBV19 to TRBJ1-2, with 8 bases fitting TRBD1. With 6 bases clipped from V and 4 bases from J, the junction kept 10 bases outside the gene matches. Looked up from germline, CDR1 is LNHDA and CDR2 is SQIVND (reference sequence). This CDR3 comprises 15 residues. The CDR3 loop is CASSQRGQGAYGYTF. The CDR3, as DNA: TGTGCCAGTAGCCAAAGAGGTCAGGGGGCCTATGGCTACACCTTC.

The chain has TRBV27 and TRBJ2-4; 8 positions agree with TRBD2. CDR3 size: 15 residues. V was pared by 6 bases and J by 7 bases, with 11 bases of the junction left unmatched. The germline CDR1 and CDR2 sequences are MNHEY and SMNVEV (reference sequence). CDR3 loop: CASSNDGTSSNIQYF. The DNA for the CDR3 is TGTGCCAGCAGCAACGACGGGACTAGTTCCAACATTCAGTACTTC.

This chain connects TRBV4-1 to TRBJ1-6; D is uncertain. The V end lost 4 bases, the J end lost 4 bases, and 5 bases lay between the germline ends. Germline CDR1 MGHRA, CDR2 YSYEKL. This CDR3 is 13 amino acids long. CDR3 in amino acids: CASSLQYNSPLHF. The CDR3 DNA sequence: TGCGCCAGCAGCCTTCAATATAATTCACCCCTCCACTTT.

The J gene is TRBJ2-3, the V gene TRBV6-4; D uncertain. This CDR3 spans 14 amino acids. Trimming pared 0 bases from V and 1 base from J, leaving 5 bases between. Germline CDR1 reads MRHNA; CDR2 reads SNTAGT. This CDR3 is CASSDSGGTDTQYF. The CDR3 DNA follows: TGTGCCAGCAGTGACTCAGGAGGCACAGATACGCAGTATTTT.

The gene calls are TRBV7-9 and TRBJ2-1; 11 bases fit TRBD1. Germline loops: CDR1 SEHNR, CDR2 FQNEAQ (reference sequence). CDR3 length equals 15 residues. V lost 3 bases and J lost 4; bases outside the gene matches: 2. The CDR3 nucleotides are TGTGCCAGCAGCTTGGGACAGGGGGTTTACAATGAGCAGTTCTTC. It specifies CASSLGQGVYNEQFF.

This clone has a handful of counts. V usage is TRBV5-6 and J usage is TRBJ2-7; TRBD1 aligns across 9 bases. This CDR3 is built from 15 residues. J lost 4 bases, V lost 3 bases, and 8 bases had no gene match. Germline V gives CDR1 SGHDT, CDR2 YYEEEE. This CDR3 reads CASSSTGTGLYEQYF. For the CDR3, the DNA is TGTGCCAGCAGCTCGACCGGGACAGGGCTTTACGAGCAGTACTTC.

The chain recombines TRBV3-1 (or the pseudogene TRBV3-2) with TRBJ2-1, with TRBD2 identical over 12 bases. V was clipped by 0 bases and J by 2 bases; unmatched bases: 17. Per germline, CDR1 LGHDT and CDR2 YNNKEL (reference sequence). The CDR3 spans 22 residues. CDR3 sequence: CASSQDPRRTSGALIPYNEQFF. The DNA of the CDR3 is TGTGCCAGCAGCCAAGACCCCCGCCGGACTAGCGGGGCCCTGATCCCCTACAATGAGCAGTTCTTC.

This chain connects TRBV10-3 to TRBJ2-3; D is perhaps TRBD2 (5 bases). CDR1 is ENHRY, CDR2 SYGVKD, per germline. The CDR3 is made up of 15 amino acids. The V end was cut by 4 bases, the J end by 2 bases, with 13 bases between. The CDR3 loop is CAISASRGPTDTQYF. The CDR3 DNA reads as TGTGCCATCAGTGCCTCCCGGGGTCCCACAGATACGCAGTATTTT.

V and J are TRBV7-9 and TRBJ2-1; 12 positions match TRBD2. Germline V gene data show CDR1 as SEHNR and CDR2 as FQNEAQ (reference sequence). The CDR3 is made up of 15 amino acids. The V segment lost 5 bases and the J segment 8 bases; nucleotides outside the gene matches: 7. The CDR3 coding sequence is TGTGCCAGCAGCACACTAGCGGGAGGAGAGGATGAGCAGTTCTTC. It encodes CASSTLAGGEDEQFF.

The J gene is TRBJ1-6, the V gene TRBV15; D is unclear. Germline values: CDR1 LNHNV, CDR2 YYDKDF (reference sequence). The ends were cut back, 4 bases at V and 10 bases at J, with 20 bases in the middle. This CDR3 has 16 amino acids. The CDR3 coding sequence is TGTGCCACCAGCACCCCACGGGCCTCGGGAAACTCACCCCTCCACTTT. Amino acid sequence: CATSTPRASGNSPLHF.

The V call is TRBV11-2, the J call TRBJ1-4; TRBD1 agrees at 9 bases. The CDR3 has 15 amino acids. After removal of 5 bases from V and 8 bases from J, the junction contained 9 bases not matched to a gene. Germline CDR1 SGHAT, CDR2 FQNNGV. CDR3 in amino acids: CASSPVDRGYEKLFF. The CDR3 DNA reads TGTGCCAGCAGCCCGGTGGACAGGGGATACGAAAAACTGTTTTTT.

The chain joins TRBV7-2 to TRBJ2-5; no clear D gene. Germline CDR1 and CDR2: SGHTA and FQGNSA. Trimming removed 7 bases from V and 3 bases from J, with 18 bases in between. The CDR3 has 15 amino acids. Written as DNA, the CDR3 is TGTGCCAGCACCCCCGACTGGTCCAAGGAAGAGACCCAGTACTTC. Translating gives CASTPDWSKEETQYF.

The chain has TRBV29-1 and TRBJ2-7, with 7 bases lining up with TRBD1. Germline CDR1 reads SQVTM; CDR2 reads ANQGSEA. CDR3 length: 14 residues. The trim removed 0 bases at V and 9 bases at J, leaving 11 bases unmatched. The CDR3 here is CSVEEERQGWGQYF. CDR3 DNA: TGCAGCGTTGAAGAAGAAAGACAGGGATGGGGGCAGTACTTC.

The V gene is TRBV27, the J gene TRBJ2-5; TRBD1 matches at 7 bases. The CDR3 has 14 amino acids. Losses at the gene ends were 7 bases for V and 1 base for J; bases not matched to a gene: 6. Germline CDR1 and CDR2: MNHEY and SMNVEV (reference sequence). The DNA of the CDR3 is TGTGCCAGCAACTCGGGACAGCTCCAAGAGACCCAGTACTTC. The encoded protein is CASNSGQLQETQYF.

The table lists this clone with a few counts. The V gene is TRBV4-2, the J gene TRBJ2-7; 12 bases are shared with TRBD1. The CDR3 spans 15 residues. Trimming cost V 1 base and J 5 bases; bases outside gene matches: 3. Germline V gene lookup returns CDR1 LGHNA and CDR2 YNFKEQ. CDR3 bases: TGTGCCAGCAGCCAAGTTGGGACAGGGGGCAACGAGCAGTACTTC. Translated: CASSQVGTGGNEQYF.

V is TRBV12-3 or TRBV12-4 and J is TRBJ2-5; D is ambiguous. This CDR3 has 13 amino acids. V shed 3 bases and J shed 0 bases, with 5 bases lying between them. Written as DNA, the CDR3 is TGTGCCAGCAGTTTGGCTTACCAAGAGACCCAGTACTTC. Amino acids: CASSLAYQETQYF.

This clone was detected a few times. The CDR3 loop reads CASSLGAGNGYTF. DNA for the CDR3: TGTGCCAGCAGCTTAGGGGCAGGGAATGGCTACACCTTC. The chain uses TRBV7-9 and TRBJ1-2; tentative D call: TRBD1 (5 bases). This CDR3 has 13 amino acids. Trimming shortened V by 1 base and J by 6 bases, and 9 bases separated the two germline ends. Germline loops: CDR1 SEHNR, CDR2 FQNEAQ (reference sequence).

The V and J genes are TRBV12-1 and TRBJ1-6; the table's D call TRBD1 went unverified against the DNA. TRBV12-1 is classified as a pseudogene. This CDR3 region has 13 residues. CDR3 loop: CAVRTDKDSPLHF. The CDR3 bases are TGTGCCGTCCGGACAGACAAGGATTCACCCCTCCACTTT.

The chain carries TRBV25-1 and TRBJ2-5; TRBD1 matches 10 bases. V shed 8 bases and J 4 bases; nucleotides not matched to a gene: 4. This CDR3 spans 13 amino acids. Germline V gene sequence: CDR1 MGHDK, CDR2 SYGVNS. The CDR3 is CASGRQGAETQYF. The CDR3 DNA reads as TGTGCCAGCGGACGACAGGGGGCAGAGACCCAGTACTTC.

This clone came up many times. V usage is TRBV29-1 and J usage is TRBJ2-1; no reliable D call. The CDR3 length is 11 residues. Germline V CDR1 and CDR2: SQVTM, ANQGSEA. V dropped 6 bases and J dropped 0 bases, with 3 bases sitting between them. CDR3 sequence (DNA): TGCAGCGTGAGCTCCTACAATGAGCAGTTCTTC. Translation gives CSVSSYNEQFF.

This chain uses TRBV27 with TRBJ1-1, with 9 bases that match TRBD1. Trimming cost V 10 bases and J 6 bases; bases outside gene matches: 6. The length of the CDR3 is 12 residues. Germline-derived CDR1 and CDR2 are MNHEY and SMNVEV (reference sequence). For the CDR3, the DNA is TGTGCCACTAAACAGGGGGCTTCTGAAGCTTTCTTT. This codes for CATKQGASEAFF.

This chain uses TRBV6-4 with TRBJ1-1; tentative D call: TRBD1 (5 bases). This CDR3 spans 15 amino acids. Looked up from germline, CDR1 is MRHNA and CDR2 is SNTAGT. Trimming removed 3 bases from V and 3 bases from J, with 14 bases in between. The CDR3 coding sequence is TGTGCCAGCAGTGAAGGCCCGACAGCCGACACTGAAGCTTTCTTT. As protein: CASSEGPTADTEAFF.

The chain links TRBV6-5 to TRBJ2-5; possibly TRBD2 for D (7 bases). V lost 6 bases and J lost 5, with 19 bases in between. Germline V gene lookup returns CDR1 MNHEY and CDR2 SVGAGI. The CDR3 is 15 residues long. Written as DNA, the CDR3 is TGTGCCAGCAGCTCCTGGGGGGGCAGGGGCGAGACCCAGTACTTC. Translation: CASSSWGGRGETQYF.

The chain has TRBV18 and TRBJ1-1; D perhaps matches TRBD1 (6 bases). Germline loops: CDR1 KGHSH, CDR2 LQKENI. This CDR3 has 15 residues. V gave up 5 bases and J gave up 1 base, with 14 bases separating them. Here the CDR3 reads CASSETDRRNTEAFF. CDR3 nucleotide sequence: TGTGCCAGCTCAGAAACTGACAGGCGGAACACTGAAGCTTTCTTT.

The rearrangement uses TRBV7-3 and TRBJ2-2; 13 nucleotides line up with TRBD2. Germline trimming cut 1 base from V and 2 bases from J; bases unmatched to any gene: 7. CDR3 size: 19 residues. CDR1 and CDR2 (germline): SGHTA, FQGTGA. The CDR3 region is CASSLRGTSGDINTGELFF. CDR3 nucleotide sequence: TGTGCCAGCAGCTTAAGGGGGACTAGCGGGGATATAAACACCGGGGAGCTGTTTTTT.

CDR3: CASSRQGNQPQHF. In nucleotides, the CDR3 is TGTGCCAGCAGCCGACAGGGAAATCAGCCCCAGCATTTT. The V gene is TRBV4-2, the J gene TRBJ1-5; 7 bases map to TRBD1. V lost 4 bases, J lost 4 bases, and 1 base stayed unmatched. This CDR3 has 13 amino acids. The germline V gene encodes CDR1 LGHNA and CDR2 YNFKEQ.